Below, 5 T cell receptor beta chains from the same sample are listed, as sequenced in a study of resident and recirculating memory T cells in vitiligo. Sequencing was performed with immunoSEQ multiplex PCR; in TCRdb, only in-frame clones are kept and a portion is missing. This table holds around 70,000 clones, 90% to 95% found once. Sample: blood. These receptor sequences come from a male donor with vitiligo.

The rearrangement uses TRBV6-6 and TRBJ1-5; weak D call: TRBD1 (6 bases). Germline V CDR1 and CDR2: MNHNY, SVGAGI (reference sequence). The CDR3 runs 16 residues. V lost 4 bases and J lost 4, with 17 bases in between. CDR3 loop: CASSSGTPQRNQPQHF. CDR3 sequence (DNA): TGTGCCAGCAGTTCCGGGACACCCCAGCGGAATCAGCCCCAGCATTTT.

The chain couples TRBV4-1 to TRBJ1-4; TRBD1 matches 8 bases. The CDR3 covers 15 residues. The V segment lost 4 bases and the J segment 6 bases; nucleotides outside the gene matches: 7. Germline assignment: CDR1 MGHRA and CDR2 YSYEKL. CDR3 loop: CASSPLGQGDEKLFF. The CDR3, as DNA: TGCGCCAGCAGCCCCCTAGGACAGGGCGATGAAAAACTGTTTTTT.

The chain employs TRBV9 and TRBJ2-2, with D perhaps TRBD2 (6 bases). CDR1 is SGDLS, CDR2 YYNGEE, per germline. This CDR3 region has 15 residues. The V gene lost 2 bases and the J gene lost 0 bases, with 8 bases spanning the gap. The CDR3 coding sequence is TGTGCCAGCAGCGTGGGGACTCCGAACACCGGGGAGCTGTTTTTT. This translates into CASSVGTPNTGELFF. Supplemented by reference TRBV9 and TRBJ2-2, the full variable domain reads DSGVTQTPKHLITATGQRVTLRCSPRSGDLSVYWYQQSLDQGLQFLIQYYNGEERAKGNILERFSAQQFPDLHSELNLSSLELGDSALYFCASSVGTPNTGELFFGEGSRLTVL.

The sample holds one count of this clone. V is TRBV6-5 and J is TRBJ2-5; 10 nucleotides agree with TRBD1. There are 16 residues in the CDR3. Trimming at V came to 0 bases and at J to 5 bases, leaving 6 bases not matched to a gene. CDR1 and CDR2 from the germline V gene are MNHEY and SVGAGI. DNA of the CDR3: TGTGCCAGCAGTTACTCAGGGACAGGGGCACGCGAGACCCAGTACTTC. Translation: CASSYSGTGARETQYF.

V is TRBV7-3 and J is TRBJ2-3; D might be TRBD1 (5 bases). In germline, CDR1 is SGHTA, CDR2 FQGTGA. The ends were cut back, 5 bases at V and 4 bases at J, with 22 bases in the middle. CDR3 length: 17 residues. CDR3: CASSQGAGRTISDTQYF. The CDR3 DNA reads TGTGCCAGCAGCCAAGGGGCAGGACGCACAATTTCAGATACGCAGTATTTT.